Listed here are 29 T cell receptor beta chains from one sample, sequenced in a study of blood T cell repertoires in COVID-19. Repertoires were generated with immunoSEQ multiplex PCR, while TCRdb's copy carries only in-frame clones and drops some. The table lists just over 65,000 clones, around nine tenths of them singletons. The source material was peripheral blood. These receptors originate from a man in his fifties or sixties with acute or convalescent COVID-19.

The DNA for the CDR3 is TGTGCCAGCAGCCAAGGGACTCAGACCTACGAGCAGTACTTC. Translation: CASSQGTQTYEQYF. The rearrangement joins TRBV3-1 (or the pseudogene TRBV3-2) to TRBJ2-7, with a tentative D call TRBD2 (5 bases). CDR1 LGHDT and CDR2 YNNKEL come from the germline V gene (reference sequence). This CDR3 region has 14 residues. Deletions cut 1 base from V and 2 bases from J, with 9 bases between.

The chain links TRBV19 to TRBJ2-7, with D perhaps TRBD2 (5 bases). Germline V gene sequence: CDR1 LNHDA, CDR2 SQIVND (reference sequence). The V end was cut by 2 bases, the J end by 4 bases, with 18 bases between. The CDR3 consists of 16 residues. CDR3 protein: CASSIRPGSGYYEQYF. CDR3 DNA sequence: TGTGCCAGTAGTATAAGGCCGGGATCGGGGTATTACGAGCAGTACTTC.

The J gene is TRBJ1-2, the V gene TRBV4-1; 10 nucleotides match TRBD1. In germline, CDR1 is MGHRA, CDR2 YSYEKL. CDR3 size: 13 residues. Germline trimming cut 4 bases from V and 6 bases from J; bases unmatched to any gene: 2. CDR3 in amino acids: CASSLGQGDGYTF. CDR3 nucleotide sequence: TGCGCCAGCAGCCTTGGACAGGGGGATGGCTACACCTTC.

The CDR3 loop is CASSQRTPGGEQFF. CDR3 nucleotides: TGTGCCAGCAGCCAAAGAACCCCCGGGGGTGAGCAGTTCTTC. This chain links TRBV3-1 (or the pseudogene TRBV3-2) with TRBJ2-1; weak D call: TRBD2 (6 bases). The CDR3 extends over 14 amino acids. CDR1 is LGHDT, CDR2 YNNKEL, per germline (reference sequence). V was clipped by 2 bases and J by 9 bases, with 14 bases between them.

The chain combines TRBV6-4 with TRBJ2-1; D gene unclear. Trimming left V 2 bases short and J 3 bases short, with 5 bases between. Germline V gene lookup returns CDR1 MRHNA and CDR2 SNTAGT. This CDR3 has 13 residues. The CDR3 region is CASSDAGYNEQFF. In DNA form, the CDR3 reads TGTGCCAGCAGTGACGCAGGCTACAATGAGCAGTTCTTC.

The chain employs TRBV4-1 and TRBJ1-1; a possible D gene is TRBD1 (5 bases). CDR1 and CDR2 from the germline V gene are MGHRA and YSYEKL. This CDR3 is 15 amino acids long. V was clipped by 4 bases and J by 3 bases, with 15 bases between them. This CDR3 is CASSLQQALHTEAFF. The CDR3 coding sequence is TGCGCCAGCAGCCTTCAACAGGCCCTACACACTGAAGCTTTCTTT.

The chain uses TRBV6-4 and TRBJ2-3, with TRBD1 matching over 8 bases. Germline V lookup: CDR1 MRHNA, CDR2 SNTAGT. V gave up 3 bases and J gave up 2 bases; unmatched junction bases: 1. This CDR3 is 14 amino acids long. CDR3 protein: CASSEDRATDTQYF. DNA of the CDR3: TGTGCCAGCAGTGAGGACAGGGCCACAGATACGCAGTATTTT.

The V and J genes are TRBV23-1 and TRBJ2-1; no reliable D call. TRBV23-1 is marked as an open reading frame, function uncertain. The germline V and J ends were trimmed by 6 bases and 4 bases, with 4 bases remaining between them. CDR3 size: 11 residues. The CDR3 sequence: CASSPYNEQFF. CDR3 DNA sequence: TGCGCCAGCAGCCCTTACAATGAGCAGTTCTTC.

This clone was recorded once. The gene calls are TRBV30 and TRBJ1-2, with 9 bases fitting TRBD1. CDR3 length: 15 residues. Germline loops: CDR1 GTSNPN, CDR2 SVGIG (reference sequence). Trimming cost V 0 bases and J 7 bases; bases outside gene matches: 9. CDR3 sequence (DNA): TGTGCCTGGAGTGTCGGGGGGGGACAGGGACGTGGCTACACCTTC. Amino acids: CAWSVGGGQGRGYTF.

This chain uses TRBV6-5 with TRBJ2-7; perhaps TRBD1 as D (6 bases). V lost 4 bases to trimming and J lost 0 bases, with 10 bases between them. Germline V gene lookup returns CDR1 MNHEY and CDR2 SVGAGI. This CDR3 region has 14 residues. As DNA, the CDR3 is TGTGCCAGCAGTTCCGGGACATTCTCCTACGAGCAGTACTTC. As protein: CASSSGTFSYEQYF.

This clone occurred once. CDR3 amino acids: CATSDGAGYIQYF. For the CDR3, the DNA is TGTGCCACCAGTGATGGGGCCGGGTACATTCAGTACTTC. This chain joins TRBV24-1 and TRBJ2-4; a weak D match, TRBD1 (5 bases). This CDR3 comprises 13 residues. V was trimmed by 3 bases and J by 8 bases, leaving 10 bases between them. Looked up from germline, CDR1 is KGHDR and CDR2 is SFDVKD.

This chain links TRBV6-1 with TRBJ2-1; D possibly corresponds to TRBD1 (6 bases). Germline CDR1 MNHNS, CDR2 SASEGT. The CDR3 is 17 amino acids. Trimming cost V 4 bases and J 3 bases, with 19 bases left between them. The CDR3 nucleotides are TGTGCCAGCAGTGCGGATGTTTACAGGGATGTCTACAATGAGCAGTTCTTC. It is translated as CASSADVYRDVYNEQFF.

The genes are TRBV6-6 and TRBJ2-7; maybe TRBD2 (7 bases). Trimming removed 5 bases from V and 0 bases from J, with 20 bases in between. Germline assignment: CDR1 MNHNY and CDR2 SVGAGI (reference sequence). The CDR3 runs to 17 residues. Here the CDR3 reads CASSRFGQGGASYEQYF. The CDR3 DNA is TGTGCCAGCAGTCGGTTCGGCCAAGGGGGGGCCTCCTACGAGCAGTACTTC.

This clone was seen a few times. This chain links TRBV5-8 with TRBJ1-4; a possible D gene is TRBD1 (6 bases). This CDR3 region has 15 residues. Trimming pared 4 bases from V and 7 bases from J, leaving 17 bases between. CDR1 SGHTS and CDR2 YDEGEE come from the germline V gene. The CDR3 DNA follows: TGTGCCAGCAGCCTGCAAGGGGGATCGGTTGAAAAACTGTTTTTT. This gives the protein CASSLQGGSVEKLFF. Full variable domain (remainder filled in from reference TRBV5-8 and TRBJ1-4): EAGVTQSPTHLIKTRGQQATLRCSPISGHTSVYWYQQALGLGLQFLLWYDEGEERNRGNFPPRFSGRQFPNYSSELNVNALELEDSALYLCASSLQGGSVEKLFFGSGTQLSVL.

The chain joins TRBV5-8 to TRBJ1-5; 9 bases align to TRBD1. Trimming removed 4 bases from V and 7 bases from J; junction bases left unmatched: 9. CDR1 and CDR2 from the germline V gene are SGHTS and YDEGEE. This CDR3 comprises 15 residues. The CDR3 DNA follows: TGTGCCAGCAGCATACCCGGGACAGGGAAGCAGCCCCAGCATTTT. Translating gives CASSIPGTGKQPQHF.

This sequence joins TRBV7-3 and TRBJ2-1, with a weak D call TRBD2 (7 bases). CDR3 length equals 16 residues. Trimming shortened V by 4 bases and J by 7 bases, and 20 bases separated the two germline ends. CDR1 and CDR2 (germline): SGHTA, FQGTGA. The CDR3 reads CASSSIGGRLVNEQFF. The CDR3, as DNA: TGTGCCAGCAGCTCGATCGGGGGGCGGTTGGTAAATGAGCAGTTCTTC.

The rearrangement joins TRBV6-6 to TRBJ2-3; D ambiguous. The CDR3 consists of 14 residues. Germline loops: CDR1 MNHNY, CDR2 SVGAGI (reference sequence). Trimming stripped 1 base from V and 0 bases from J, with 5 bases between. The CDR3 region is CASSYLASTDTQYF. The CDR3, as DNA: TGTGCCAGCAGTTACTTGGCAAGCACAGATACGCAGTATTTT.

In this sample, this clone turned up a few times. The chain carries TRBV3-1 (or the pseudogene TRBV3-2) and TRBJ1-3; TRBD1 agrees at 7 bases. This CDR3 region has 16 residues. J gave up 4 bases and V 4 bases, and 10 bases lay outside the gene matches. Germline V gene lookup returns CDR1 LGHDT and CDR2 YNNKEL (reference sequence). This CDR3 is CASSPGGTVAGNTIYF. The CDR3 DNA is TGTGCCAGCAGCCCCGGCGGGACAGTGGCCGGAAACACCATATATTTT.

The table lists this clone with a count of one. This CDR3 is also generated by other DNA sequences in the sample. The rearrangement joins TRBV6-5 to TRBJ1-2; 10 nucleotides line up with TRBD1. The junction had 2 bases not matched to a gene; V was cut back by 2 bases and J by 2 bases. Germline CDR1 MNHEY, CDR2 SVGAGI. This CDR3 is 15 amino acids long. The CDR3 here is CASSYRDRGNYGYTF. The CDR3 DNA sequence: TGTGCCAGCAGTTACCGGGACAGGGGCAACTATGGCTACACCTTC.

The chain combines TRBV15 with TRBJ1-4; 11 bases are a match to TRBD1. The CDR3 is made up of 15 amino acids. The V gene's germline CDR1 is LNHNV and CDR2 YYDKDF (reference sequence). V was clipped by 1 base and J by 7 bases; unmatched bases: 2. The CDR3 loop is CATSRAGTGGEKLFF. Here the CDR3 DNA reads TGTGCCACCAGCAGAGCCGGGACAGGGGGTGAAAAACTGTTTTTT. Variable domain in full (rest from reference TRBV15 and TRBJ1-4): DAMVIQNPRYQVTQFGKPVTLSCSQTLNHNVMYWYQQKSSQAPKLLFHYYDKDFNNEADTPDNFQSRRPNTSFCFLDIRSPGLGDTAMYLCATSRAGTGGEKLFFGSGTQLSVL.

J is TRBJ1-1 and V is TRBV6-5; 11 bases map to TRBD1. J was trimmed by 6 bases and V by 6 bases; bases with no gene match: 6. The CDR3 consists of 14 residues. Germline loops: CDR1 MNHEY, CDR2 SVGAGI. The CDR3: CASSRTGGFAEAFF. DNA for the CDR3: TGTGCCAGCAGCCGGACAGGGGGCTTCGCTGAAGCTTTCTTT.

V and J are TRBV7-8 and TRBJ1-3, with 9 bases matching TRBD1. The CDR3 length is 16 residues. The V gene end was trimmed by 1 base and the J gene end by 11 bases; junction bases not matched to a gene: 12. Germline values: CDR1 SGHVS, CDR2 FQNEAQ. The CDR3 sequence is CASSLGLGQGRDAIYF. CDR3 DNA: TGTGCCAGCAGCTTAGGGCTGGGACAGGGCCGAGACGCCATATATTTT.

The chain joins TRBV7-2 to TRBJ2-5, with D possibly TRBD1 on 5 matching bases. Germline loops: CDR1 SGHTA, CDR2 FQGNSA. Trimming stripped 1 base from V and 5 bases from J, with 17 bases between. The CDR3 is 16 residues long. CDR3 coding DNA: TGTGCCAGCAGCTTAGTGGTGGGGCGCCTGCTGGAGACCCAGTACTTC. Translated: CASSLVVGRLLETQYF.

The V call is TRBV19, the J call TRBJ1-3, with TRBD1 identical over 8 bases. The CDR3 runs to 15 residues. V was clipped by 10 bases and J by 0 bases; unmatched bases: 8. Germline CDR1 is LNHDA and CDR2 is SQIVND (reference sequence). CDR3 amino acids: CATHSGTGSGNTIYF. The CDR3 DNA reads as TGTGCCACCCACTCAGGGACAGGCTCTGGAAACACCATATATTTT.

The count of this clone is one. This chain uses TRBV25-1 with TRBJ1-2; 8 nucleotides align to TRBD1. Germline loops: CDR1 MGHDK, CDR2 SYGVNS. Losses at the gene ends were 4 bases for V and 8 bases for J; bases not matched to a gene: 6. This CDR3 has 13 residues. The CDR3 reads CASSGQGAGGYTF. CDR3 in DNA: TGTGCCAGCAGTGGGCAGGGGGCGGGCGGCTACACCTTC.

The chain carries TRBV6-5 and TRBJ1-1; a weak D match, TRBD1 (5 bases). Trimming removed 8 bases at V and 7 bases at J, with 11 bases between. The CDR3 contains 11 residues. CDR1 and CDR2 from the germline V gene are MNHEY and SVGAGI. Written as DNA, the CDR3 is TGTGCCAGCGGGGGGGGAGTTGAAGCTTTCTTT. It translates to CASGGGVEAFF.

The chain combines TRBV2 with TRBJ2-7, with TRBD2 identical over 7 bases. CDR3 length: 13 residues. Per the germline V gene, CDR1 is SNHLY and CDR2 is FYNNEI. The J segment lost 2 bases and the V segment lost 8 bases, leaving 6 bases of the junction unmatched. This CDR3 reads CASLRGETYEQYF. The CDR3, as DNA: TGTGCCAGCCTTCGGGGGGAAACCTACGAGCAGTACTTC.

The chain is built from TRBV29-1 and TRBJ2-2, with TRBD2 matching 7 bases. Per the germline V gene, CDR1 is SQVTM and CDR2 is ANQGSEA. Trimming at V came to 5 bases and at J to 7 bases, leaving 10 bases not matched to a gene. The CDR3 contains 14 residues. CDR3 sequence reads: CSVWGGIVGGELFF. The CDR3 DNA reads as TGCAGCGTTTGGGGGGGTATTGTTGGCGGGGAGCTGTTTTTT.

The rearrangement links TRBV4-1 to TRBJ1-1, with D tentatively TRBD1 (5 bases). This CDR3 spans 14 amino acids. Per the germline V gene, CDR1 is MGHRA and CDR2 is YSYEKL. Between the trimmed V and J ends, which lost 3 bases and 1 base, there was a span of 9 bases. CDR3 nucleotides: TGCGCCAGCAGCCATCCCGGGGGGAACACTGAAGCTTTCTTT. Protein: CASSHPGGNTEAFF.